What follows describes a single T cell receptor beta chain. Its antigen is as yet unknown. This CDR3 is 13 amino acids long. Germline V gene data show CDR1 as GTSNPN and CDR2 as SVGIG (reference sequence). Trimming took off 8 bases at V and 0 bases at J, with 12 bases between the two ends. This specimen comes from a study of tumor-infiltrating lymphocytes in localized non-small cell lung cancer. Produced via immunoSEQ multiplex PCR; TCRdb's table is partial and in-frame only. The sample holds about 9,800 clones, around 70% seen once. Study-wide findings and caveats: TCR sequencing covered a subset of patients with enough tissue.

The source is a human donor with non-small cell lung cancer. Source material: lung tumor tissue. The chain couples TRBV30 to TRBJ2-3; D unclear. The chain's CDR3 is CAGSVPSTDTQYF. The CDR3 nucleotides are TGTGCCGGATCAGTTCCTAGCACAGATACGCAGTATTTT. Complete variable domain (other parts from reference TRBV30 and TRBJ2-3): SQTIHQWPATLVQPVGSPLSLECTVEGTSNPNLYWYRQAAGRGLQLLFYSVGIGQISSEVPQNLSASRPQDRQFILSSKKLLLSDSGFYLCAGSVPSTDTQYFGPGTRLTVL.